A selection of T cell receptor beta chains follows, all from one sample in a study of response to subunit inactivated influenza vaccine. TCRdb passed the RT-PCR reads through MiXCR, listing each CDR3 protein once. The profile shows roughly 620,000 distinct CDR3 sequences, over 9% of them singletons. This sample also belongs to another study, concerning T cells expressing NK-cell markers.

Sample: PBMCs from blood, taken on the day of vaccination. These receptors came from a man in his fifties who received an inactivated influenza vaccine. Both conserved end residues are part of each CDR3. The D gene is left open where the match is weak. The size entry is marked missing in some rows and otherwise reads once, few, many or a size class.

j_call: TRBJ2-1; clone_size: NA; v_call: TRBV2; d_call: NA; cdr3_aa: CASSGYDLSYNEQFF; cdr3_nt: TGTGCCAGCAGTGGCTACGATCTCTCCTACAATGAGCAGTTCTTC
j_call: TRBJ2-3; clone_size: many; v_call: TRBV4-2; d_call: TRBD2; cdr3_aa: CASSLAGGQLGGDTQYF; cdr3_nt: TGTGCCAGCAGCCTAGCGGGGGGGCAGCTTGGCGGGGATACGCAGTATTTT
j_call: TRBJ2-2; clone_size: few; v_call: TRBV12-3/TRBV12-4; d_call: NA; cdr3_aa: CASSVLGAGELFF; cdr3_nt: TGTGCCAGCAGTGTATTAGGGGCCGGGGAGCTGTTTTTT
j_call: TRBJ2-1; clone_size: few; v_call: TRBV7-2; d_call: NA; cdr3_aa: CASSDWGESSYNEQFF; cdr3_nt: TGTGCCAGCAGCGATTGGGGGGAGTCCTCCTACAATGAGCAGTTCTTC
j_call: TRBJ1-1; clone_size: many; v_call: TRBV24-1; d_call: NA; cdr3_aa: CATSDGTEAFF; cdr3_nt: TGTGCCACCAGTGATGGGACTGAAGCTTTCTTT
j_call: TRBJ2-5; clone_size: few; v_call: TRBV28; d_call: NA; cdr3_aa: CASSLPRGETQYF; cdr3_nt: TGTGCCAGCAGTTTGCCCCGCGGGGAGACCCAGTACTTC
j_call: TRBJ2-1; clone_size: few; v_call: TRBV5-1; d_call: TRBD2; cdr3_aa: CASGTSPSLSYNEQFF; cdr3_nt: TGCGCCAGCGGGACTAGCCCCTCCCTTTCCTACAATGAGCAGTTCTTC
j_call: TRBJ2-2; clone_size: many; v_call: TRBV7-2; d_call: NA; cdr3_aa: CASSARNTGELFF; cdr3_nt: TGTGCCAGCAGCGCTAGAAACACCGGGGAGCTGTTTTTT
j_call: TRBJ1-1; clone_size: few; v_call: TRBV12-3/TRBV12-4; d_call: NA; cdr3_aa: CASSLFAYTEAFF; cdr3_nt: TGTGCCAGCAGTTTGTTTGCTTACACTGAAGCTTTCTTT
j_call: TRBJ2-7; clone_size: few; v_call: TRBV6-1; d_call: NA; cdr3_aa: CASSEALVYEQYF; cdr3_nt: TGTGCCAGCAGTGAAGCGCTTGTCTACGAGCAGTACTTC
j_call: TRBJ1-4; clone_size: NA; v_call: TRBV29-1; d_call: TRBD1; cdr3_aa: CSDAGTGDEKLFF; cdr3_nt: TGCAGCGACGCCGGGACAGGGGATGAAAAACTGTTTTTT
j_call: TRBJ2-3; clone_size: NA; v_call: TRBV6-1; d_call: TRBD2; cdr3_aa: CASSRVAGDPHF; cdr3_nt: TGTGCCAGCAGCCGTGTAGCGGGAGACCCCCATTTT
j_call: TRBJ2-1; clone_size: NA; v_call: TRBV7-9; d_call: NA; cdr3_aa: CASSPGETYQEQFF; cdr3_nt: TGTGCCAGCAGCCCAGGGGAAACCTATCAGGAGCAGTTCTTC
j_call: TRBJ2-5; clone_size: NA; v_call: TRBV4-1; d_call: TRBD2; cdr3_aa: CASSQDLAGGPQETQYF; cdr3_nt: TGCGCCAGCAGCCAAGATCTAGCGGGGGGTCCACAAGAGACCCAGTACTTC
j_call: TRBJ2-2; clone_size: NA; v_call: TRBV12-3/TRBV12-4; d_call: NA; cdr3_aa: CASRNLGYTGELFF; cdr3_nt: TGTGCCAGCAGAAATTTGGGATACACCGGGGAGCTGTTTTTT
j_call: TRBJ2-1; clone_size: NA; v_call: TRBV19; d_call: TRBD1; cdr3_aa: CASNRGLLDNEQFF; cdr3_nt: TGTGCCAGTAACAGGGGGCTCTTGGACAATGAGCAGTTCTTC
j_call: TRBJ1-2; clone_size: few; v_call: TRBV12-3/TRBV12-4; d_call: NA; cdr3_aa: CASSLGDLGGYGYTF; cdr3_nt: TGTGCCAGCAGTTTAGGGGACCTCGGGGGATATGGCTACACCTTC
j_call: TRBJ2-7; clone_size: few; v_call: TRBV5-4; d_call: NA; cdr3_aa: CASRLAYRTYEQYF; cdr3_nt: TGTGCCAGCAGGCTGGCTTACAGGACCTACGAGCAGTACTTC
j_call: TRBJ2-1; clone_size: NA; v_call: TRBV5-1; d_call: NA; cdr3_aa: CASSLNGQPYNEQFF; cdr3_nt: TGCGCCAGCAGCTTGAATGGACAGCCATACAATGAGCAGTTCTTC
j_call: TRBJ2-7; clone_size: NA; v_call: TRBV5-6; d_call: TRBD1; cdr3_aa: CASSHGQGLGEQYF; cdr3_nt: TGTGCCAGCAGCCACGGACAGGGTCTAGGCGAGCAGTACTTC
j_call: TRBJ2-5; clone_size: many; v_call: TRBV5-1; d_call: NA; cdr3_aa: CASRVQGKETQYF; cdr3_nt: TGCGCCAGCAGGGTCCAGGGAAAAGAGACCCAGTACTTC
j_call: TRBJ2-5; clone_size: NA; v_call: TRBV27; d_call: TRBD2; cdr3_aa: CASSYRLAGVPETQYF; cdr3_nt: TGTGCCAGCAGTTATCGACTAGCGGGAGTCCCAGAGACCCAGTACTTC
j_call: TRBJ1-4; clone_size: few; v_call: TRBV4-3; d_call: NA; cdr3_aa: CASSQDFATNEKLFF; cdr3_nt: TGCGCCAGCAGCCAAGATTTTGCAACTAATGAAAAACTGTTTTTT
j_call: TRBJ2-7; clone_size: many; v_call: TRBV12-3/TRBV12-4; d_call: NA; cdr3_aa: CASSFRFKVYEQYF; cdr3_nt: TGTGCCAGCAGTTTCAGATTCAAGGTCTACGAGCAGTACTTC
j_call: TRBJ2-2; clone_size: many; v_call: TRBV12-3/TRBV12-4; d_call: NA; cdr3_aa: CASSRPPGELFF; cdr3_nt: TGTGCCAGCAGTCGACCCCCCGGGGAGCTGTTTTTT
j_call: TRBJ2-1; clone_size: many; v_call: TRBV7-9; d_call: TRBD2; cdr3_aa: CASSLAGTSGSGEQFF; cdr3_nt: TGTGCCAGCAGCTTAGCCGGGACTAGCGGGAGCGGTGAGCAGTTCTTC
j_call: TRBJ1-5; clone_size: NA; v_call: TRBV5-5; d_call: NA; cdr3_aa: CASSLATRGQPQHF; cdr3_nt: TGTGCCAGCAGCTTAGCCACCCGAGGGCAGCCCCAGCATTTT
j_call: TRBJ2-2; clone_size: NA; v_call: TRBV14; d_call: TRBD2; cdr3_aa: CASSQDRLAGLTGELFF; cdr3_nt: TGTGCCAGCAGCCAAGATAGACTAGCGGGCCTCACCGGGGAGCTGTTTTTT
j_call: TRBJ2-5; clone_size: few; v_call: TRBV3-1; d_call: NA; cdr3_aa: CASSPRLYWGSQETQYF; cdr3_nt: TGTGCCAGCAGCCCACGCCTCTATTGGGGGAGTCAAGAGACCCAGTACTTC
j_call: TRBJ1-2; clone_size: NA; v_call: TRBV20-1; d_call: NA; cdr3_aa: CSASRGSNYGYTF; cdr3_nt: TGCAGTGCTAGCAGGGGATCTAACTATGGCTACACCTTC
j_call: TRBJ2-1; clone_size: NA; v_call: TRBV20-1; d_call: NA; cdr3_aa: CSARKGIGVNEQFF; cdr3_nt: TGCAGTGCTAGAAAGGGGATAGGGGTCAATGAGCAGTTCTTC
j_call: TRBJ1-4; clone_size: NA; v_call: TRBV7-9; d_call: NA; cdr3_aa: CASSTLDTGEKLFF; cdr3_nt: TGTGCCAGCAGCACCCTGGACACGGGTGAAAAACTGTTTTTT
j_call: TRBJ2-1; clone_size: few; v_call: TRBV6-5; d_call: NA; cdr3_aa: CASSFLGESYNEQFF; cdr3_nt: TGTGCCAGCAGTTTTCTAGGTGAATCCTACAATGAGCAGTTCTTC
j_call: TRBJ2-2; clone_size: few; v_call: TRBV7-9; d_call: NA; cdr3_aa: CASNLGGNTGELFF; cdr3_nt: TGTGCCAGCAATCTCGGAGGGAACACCGGGGAGCTGTTTTTT
j_call: TRBJ2-7; clone_size: NA; v_call: TRBV7-9; d_call: TRBD1; cdr3_aa: CASSFIGQGLSYEQYF; cdr3_nt: TGTGCCAGCAGCTTCATCGGACAGGGTCTCTCCTACGAGCAGTACTTC
j_call: TRBJ2-1; clone_size: NA; v_call: TRBV2; d_call: NA; cdr3_aa: CASRITGVYNEQFF; cdr3_nt: TGTGCCAGCAGAATTACCGGGGTCTACAATGAGCAGTTCTTC
j_call: TRBJ1-1; clone_size: NA; v_call: TRBV5-6; d_call: NA; cdr3_aa: CASSLAGAVFF; cdr3_nt: TGTGCCAGCAGCTTGGCCGGGGCGGTTTTCTTT
j_call: TRBJ1-2; clone_size: NA; v_call: TRBV14; d_call: NA; cdr3_aa: CASSRDNDYGYTF; cdr3_nt: TGTGCCAGCAGCCGGGACAATGACTATGGCTACACCTTC
j_call: TRBJ1-5; clone_size: few; v_call: TRBV6-2/TRBV6-3; d_call: NA; cdr3_aa: CASSDLKHQPQHF; cdr3_nt: TGTGCCAGCAGTGACCTAAAACATCAGCCCCAGCATTTT
j_call: TRBJ2-1; clone_size: NA; v_call: TRBV6-2/TRBV6-3; d_call: NA; cdr3_aa: CASSYLSGRGTYNEQFF; cdr3_nt: TGTGCCAGCAGTTATTTATCTGGGCGGGGAACCTACAATGAGCAGTTCTTC
j_call: TRBJ2-7; clone_size: NA; v_call: TRBV4-3; d_call: NA; cdr3_aa: CASSQGSGFSYEQYF; cdr3_nt: TGCGCCAGCAGCCAAGGTTCGGGGTTCTCCTACGAGCAGTACTTC
j_call: TRBJ1-2; clone_size: NA; v_call: TRBV30; d_call: NA; cdr3_aa: CAWSRGNRGYTF; cdr3_nt: TGTGCCTGGAGTCGGGGGAATCGGGGCTACACCTTC
j_call: TRBJ2-3; clone_size: few; v_call: TRBV29-1; d_call: TRBD2; cdr3_aa: CSAGGRDQDTQYF; cdr3_nt: TGCAGCGCGGGCGGGAGGGACCAAGATACGCAGTATTTT
j_call: TRBJ2-7; clone_size: NA; v_call: TRBV27; d_call: NA; cdr3_aa: CASSFRINYEQYF; cdr3_nt: TGTGCCAGCAGTTTTCGGATCAACTACGAGCAGTACTTC
j_call: TRBJ1-1; clone_size: NA; v_call: TRBV5-1; d_call: NA; cdr3_aa: CASKEDSPNTEAFF; cdr3_nt: TGCGCCAGCAAAGAGGACAGTCCCAACACTGAAGCTTTCTTT